These T cell receptor beta chains were read from a single sample in a study of tumor and adjacent non-tumor tissue in lung cancer. TCRdb independently ran MiXCR on the multiplex PCR reads; one entry per CDR3 protein. The sample yields more than 35,000 distinct CDR3 sequences, 60% to 70% seen once. Sequenced: distant non-tumor lung tissue. The receptors shown here come from a woman between 40 and 50 years old with non-small cell lung cancer. Both conserved end residues are part of each CDR3. Fields, in order: clone size, J gene, V gene, D gene, CDR3 protein, CDR3 DNA. D genes are given only for firm matches. Clone size is given for some rows only: seen once, a few or many times, or a class if the clone is expanded.

>many|TRBJ2-3|TRBV11-2|TRBD2
CASSLVAGEADTQYF
TGTGCCAGCAGCTTAGTGGCGGGAGAGGCAGATACGCAGTATTTT
>once|TRBJ2-1|TRBV11-2|TRBD2
CASSHPGTSGYGQFF
TGTGCCAGCAGCCACCCCGGGACTAGCGGGTACGGGCAGTTCTTC
>NA|TRBJ2-3|TRBV11-2|NA
CASSLEGSLKMDAHYF
TGTGCCAGCAGCTTAGAGGGGAGTCTGAAGATGGATGCGCATTATTTT
>medium-sized|TRBJ1-3|TRBV11-2|TRBD1
CASRRTGDSGNTIYF
TGTGCCAGCAGGCGGACAGGGGACTCTGGAAACACCATATATTTT
>many|TRBJ1-1|TRBV7-9|NA
CASSAGPGAFF
TGTGCCAGCAGCGCGGGCCCGGGAGCTTTCTTT
>few|TRBJ1-6|TRBV5-1|NA
CASSFMKGADPLHF
TGCGCCAGCAGCTTTATGAAAGGGGCAGACCCCCTCCACTTT
>NA|TRBJ2-1|TRBV7-2|NA
CASSPSLVSSNEQFF
TGCGCCAGCAGCCCGAGTCTAGTTTCCTCCAATGAGCAGTTCTTC
>few|TRBJ2-1|TRBV18|NA
CASSPPLGGRIGEQFF
TGTGCCAGCTCACCCCCGCTCGGAGGGAGGATAGGTGAGCAGTTCTTC
>NA|TRBJ2-7|TRBV28|NA
CASSTAYEQYF
TGTGCCAGCAGCACCGCCTACGAGCAGTACTTC
>many|TRBJ2-2|TRBV12-3/TRBV12-4|NA
CASSLSIDWPFAGELFF
TGTGCCAGCAGTTTAAGTATTGATTGGCCTTTTGCCGGGGAGCTGTTTTTT
>NA|TRBJ1-2|TRBV20-1|NA
CSAMEGGTYGYTF
TGCAGTGCTATGGAGGGGGGCACCTATGGCTACACCTTC
>medium-sized|TRBJ1-2|TRBV5-4|TRBD1
CASSRLINTGTGYGYTF
TGTGCCAGCAGCCGACTCATAAATACCGGGACAGGGTATGGCTACACCTTC
>medium-sized|TRBJ2-1|TRBV11-2|TRBD2
CASSFRATSGSVNEQFF
TGTGCCAGCAGCTTTCGGGCGACTAGCGGGAGTGTCAATGAGCAGTTCTTC
>NA|TRBJ2-3|TRBV4-2|NA
CASRQGGTLNTQYF
TGTGCGAGCAGACAAGGAGGGACGTTAAATACGCAGTATTTT
>NA|TRBJ2-3|TRBV6-2/TRBV6-3|TRBD2
CASRTGSGGARDTLYF
TGTGCCAGCAGAACAGGAAGCGGGGGGGCCAGAGATACACTGTATTTT
>NA|TRBJ2-6|TRBV11-2|NA
CASGFPGSGANVLTF
TGTGCCAGTGGCTTCCCAGGGTCTGGGGCCAACGTCCTGACTTTC
>NA|TRBJ2-2|TRBV11-3|NA
CASQATGELYF
TGTGCCAGTCAGGCCACCGGGGAGCTGTATTTT
>NA|TRBJ2-3|TRBV20-1|TRBD2
CSARLADSTDTQYF
TGCAGTGCTAGACTAGCGGACAGCACAGATACGCAGTATTTT
>NA|TRBJ2-1|TRBV2|NA
CANNHYCYNEQFF
TGTGCCAACAATCACTACTGCTACAATGAGCAGTTCTTC
>NA|TRBJ1-6|TRBV30|NA
CAWSSEGNSPLHF
TGTGCCTGGAGCTCTGAGGGTAATTCACCCCTCCACTTT
>few|TRBJ2-5|TRBV10-3|TRBD2
CAISEGLAGAQETQYF
TGTGCCATCAGTGAGGGACTAGCGGGGGCCCAAGAGACCCAGTACTTC
>NA|TRBJ2-3|TRBV6-1|TRBD2
CTTKREVSTDTQYF
TGTACCACTAAGCGGGAGGTTAGCACAGATACACAATATTTT
>many|TRBJ2-1|TRBV20-1|NA
CSIANQEQFF
TGCAGCATCGCCAACCAGGAGCAGTTCTTC
>NA|TRBJ1-4|TRBV6-6|NA
CASSYSRGGTYHTSTNEKPFF
TGTGCCAGCAGTTACTCGAGAGGTGGCACGTACCACACTTCAACTAATGAAAAACCGTTCTTT
>once|TRBJ2-5|TRBV11-3|NA
CAVSLFQETQYF
TGTGCCGTCAGCCTATTCCAAGAGACACAGTACTTC
>NA|TRBJ1-2|TRBV20-1|NA
CSAGVGYTF
TGCAGTGCAGGGGTCGGCTACACCTTC
>NA|TRBJ2-7|TRBV20-1|NA
CSARRITNTPRAGSYEHYF
TGCAGTGCTAGGAGGATTACTAACACCCCCCGGGCCGGATCCTACGAGCACTACTTC
>NA|TRBJ2-3|TRBV14|NA
CACSQDAGIDGIDTQYF
TGCGCCTGCAGCCAAGACGCGGGAATTGATGGCATAGATACGCAGTATTTT
>NA|TRBJ2-6|TRBV6-5|NA
CASSYKVHSKDWGLRPDF
TGTGCCAGTAGTTACAAGGTTCATTCTAAGGACTGGGGCCTACGTCCTGATTTC
>many|TRBJ2-7|TRBV29-1|NA
CSVPWANGEQYF
TGCAGCGTGCCCTGGGCCAACGGCGAGCAGTACTTC